These 18 T cell receptor beta chains were sequenced from one sample in a study of cytomegalovirus exposure and HLA in healthy donors. PCR used 60 Vbeta primers and 13 Jbeta primers. The repertoire was sequenced with immunoSEQ multiplex PCR; TCRdb's copy has only in-frame clones and lacks some. Found here are 120,000 to 150,000 clones, just under 70% of them singletons; the top ten hold almost 4.5%. The sample taken for sequencing was PBMCs. The receptors derive from a man in his 60s in good health and CMV-seronegative.

This clone was observed a few times. The V and J genes are TRBV27 and TRBJ2-7; D might be TRBD1 (6 bases). CDR1 and CDR2 from the germline V gene are MNHEY and SMNVEV (reference sequence). This CDR3 is 14 amino acids long. Trimming shortened V by 5 bases and J by 2 bases, and 13 bases separated the two germline ends. This chain's CDR3 is CASSPGQLTYEQYF. For the CDR3, the DNA is TGTGCCAGCAGTCCCGGACAGCTGACCTACGAGCAGTACTTC.

The chain uses TRBV7-2 and TRBJ1-2; TRBD1 might be the D (6 bases). Germline V CDR1 and CDR2: SGHTA, FQGNSA. The CDR3 runs 15 residues. Trimming took 1 base from V and 1 from J, leaving 10 bases between them. Written as DNA, the CDR3 is TGTGCCAGCAGCTTAGACGGGACACTTAACTATGGCTACACCTTC. It yields the protein CASSLDGTLNYGYTF.

The chain has TRBV7-9 and TRBJ1-5; 7 nucleotides match TRBD1. This CDR3 comprises 15 residues. J was trimmed by 6 bases and V by 5 bases; bases with no gene match: 10. The germline CDR1 and CDR2 sequences are SEHNR and FQNEAQ (reference sequence). The CDR3 here is CASSPRTGGPQPQHF. The CDR3 nucleotides read TGTGCCAGCAGCCCCAGGACAGGAGGACCTCAGCCCCAGCATTTT.

This clone is a singleton in its sample. The chain uses TRBV5-1 and TRBJ2-3; D is unclear. Between the trimmed V and J ends, which lost 0 bases and 3 bases, there was a span of 5 bases. CDR1 SGHRS and CDR2 YFSETQ come from the germline V gene. This CDR3 comprises 13 residues. The CDR3 DNA sequence: TGCGCCAGCAGCTTGGTAGTGACAGATACGCAGTATTTT. As protein: CASSLVVTDTQYF.

The rearrangement links TRBV11-2 to TRBJ1-1; D is undetermined. This CDR3 is built from 14 residues. The germline gives CDR1 SGHAT, CDR2 FQNNGV. V lost 8 bases and J 0 bases, leaving 13 bases between the germline ends. CDR3 sequence (DNA): TGTGCCAGCGGGAGAAATCAACTGAACACTGAAGCTTTCTTT. Translated: CASGRNQLNTEAFF.

V is TRBV19 and J is TRBJ2-5, with D possibly TRBD1 on 6 matching bases. The germline V and J ends were trimmed by 5 bases and 1 base, with 20 bases remaining between them. This CDR3 is 17 amino acids long. Germline values: CDR1 LNHDA, CDR2 SQIVND (reference sequence). The CDR3: CASSPRGKGRIQETQYF. The CDR3 DNA reads TGTGCCAGTAGTCCTAGGGGGAAGGGACGCATCCAAGAGACCCAGTACTTC.

A remark on this clone: Other nucleotide sequences from this sample produce the same CDR3. The chain uses TRBV5-1 and TRBJ1-3; 7 bases are a match to TRBD1. This CDR3 spans 13 amino acids. The V segment lost 4 bases and the J segment 4 bases; nucleotides outside the gene matches: 2. CDR1 is SGHRS, CDR2 YFSETQ, per germline. CDR3 nucleotide sequence: TGCGCCAGCAGCCTGGGACAGGGAAACACCATATATTTT. This sequence encodes CASSLGQGNTIYF.

This clone was picked up a small number of times. The chain joins TRBV7-3 to TRBJ1-2; 8 bases match TRBD1. J gave up 7 bases and V 1 base, and 5 bases lay outside the gene matches. This CDR3 comprises 14 residues. Germline CDR1 SGHTA, CDR2 FQGTGA. The CDR3 DNA reads TGTGCCAGCAGCTTAAAGGACAGGGTATCTGGCTACACCTTC. Its translation is CASSLKDRVSGYTF.

This clone was counted between two and nine times. The rearrangement joins TRBV9 to TRBJ2-3, with TRBD2 matching 8 bases. Germline V lookup: CDR1 SGDLS, CDR2 YYNGEE. The CDR3 length is 15 residues. J gave up 3 bases and V 7 bases, and 10 bases lay outside the gene matches. The CDR3 is CASAFAGGATDTQYF. The DNA for the CDR3 is TGTGCCAGCGCGTTCGCGGGGGGCGCAACAGATACGCAGTATTTT.

V is TRBV6-5 and J is TRBJ2-7; D ambiguous. The germline V and J ends were trimmed by 10 bases and 0 bases, with 16 bases remaining between them. The CDR3 is 14 residues long. CDR1 and CDR2 from the germline V gene are MNHEY and SVGAGI. The CDR3 reads CATRPGVVSYEQYF. In DNA, the CDR3 is TGTGCCACCCGGCCAGGCGTCGTCTCCTACGAGCAGTACTTC.

The rearrangement links TRBV27 to TRBJ1-5, with 9 positions matching TRBD1. The CDR3 has 15 residues. From germline, CDR1 is MNHEY and CDR2 SMNVEV (reference sequence). V trimming: 0 bases; J trimming: 11 bases; junction bases outside the gene matches: 8. CDR3 in DNA: TGTGCCAGCAGTTTATCTTGGACAGGGGAATCAGCCCAGCATTTT. Translated: CASSLSWTGESAQHF.

This sequence joins TRBV6-6 and TRBJ1-4; D call uncertain. The CDR3 consists of 16 residues. The V end lost 0 bases, the J end lost 5 bases, and 13 bases lay between the germline ends. Germline CDR1 is MNHNY and CDR2 is SVGAGI (reference sequence). The CDR3 DNA sequence: TGTGCCAGCAGTTACTCGGAGGTAACAGAAAATGAAAAACTGTTTTTT. Encoded protein: CASSYSEVTENEKLFF.

The V call is TRBV5-5, the J call TRBJ1-3, with D unresolved. CDR1 SGHKS and CDR2 YYEKEE come from the germline V gene (reference sequence). The CDR3 covers 14 residues. V was clipped by 4 bases and J by 2 bases, with 10 bases between them. CDR3 nucleotides: TGTGCCAGCAGCCCTTATGGCACTGGAAACACCATATATTTT. Its protein product is CASSPYGTGNTIYF.

The J gene is TRBJ2-7, the V gene TRBV5-8, with D possibly being TRBD2 (6 bases). The V and J ends lost 0 bases and 3 bases respectively, with 13 bases between them. This CDR3 has 15 amino acids. Germline CDR1 is SGHTS and CDR2 is YDEGEE. CDR3 loop: CASSLGPGVNYEQYF. The CDR3 DNA follows: TGTGCCAGCAGCTTGGGTCCGGGAGTGAACTACGAGCAGTACTTC.

The chain recombines TRBV7-2 with TRBJ2-5; D may be TRBD1 (5 bases). Germline values: CDR1 SGHTA, CDR2 FQGNSA. The germline V and J ends were trimmed by 5 bases and 5 bases, with 12 bases remaining between them. The CDR3 extends over 13 amino acids. Here the CDR3 reads CASSKMGQETQYF. In nucleotides, the CDR3 is TGTGCCAGCAGCAAGATGGGGCAGGAGACCCAGTACTTC.

The rearrangement joins TRBV4-2 to TRBJ2-7; TRBD2 matches 7 bases. This CDR3 is 15 amino acids long. The germline gives CDR1 LGHNA, CDR2 YNFKEQ. Losses at the gene ends were 0 bases for V and 0 bases for J; bases not matched to a gene: 2. For the CDR3, the DNA is TGTGCCAGCAGCCAAGAAGCGGGGAGCTCCTACGAGCAGTACTTC. This translates into CASSQEAGSSYEQYF.

The table lists this clone with a few counts. This rearrangement joins TRBV7-2 to TRBJ1-4; D possibly corresponds to TRBD1 (5 bases). The CDR3 runs 15 residues. The V end lost 5 bases, the J end lost 3 bases, and 13 bases lay between the germline ends. The germline CDR1 and CDR2 sequences are SGHTA and FQGNSA. For the CDR3, the DNA is TGTGCCAGCAGCCTCAGGGTGTTGTCTAATGAAAAACTGTTTTTT. This translates into CASSLRVLSNEKLFF.

V and J are TRBV19 and TRBJ2-1; possible D gene TRBD2, 6 bases. Deletions cut 5 bases from V and 4 bases from J, with 18 bases between. Germline CDR1 reads LNHDA; CDR2 reads SQIVND (reference sequence). The CDR3 spans 16 residues. The CDR3 DNA reads TGTGCCAGTAGTCCCCGGGAGAGGGGTGAATACAATGAGCAGTTCTTC. Its translation: CASSPRERGEYNEQFF.